This T cell receptor beta chain stems from a study of T-cell reconstitution after alpha-beta-depleted transplantation in children. General study results and limits: A year post-transplant, T-cell counts and diversity derived mostly from newly produced T cells. Some patients' high day-60 TCRbeta diversity was traced to surviving recipient T cells and thymic progenitors.

Unique molecular identifiers were incorporated during preparation of the TCRbeta library. MiXCR was run by TCRdb on the PCR reads, yielding one entry per CDR3 protein. The sample carries about 300,000 distinct CDR3 sequences, over 7% recorded once. The CDR3 runs 16 residues. V lost 2 bases, J lost 6 bases, and 3 bases stayed unmatched. Per the germline V gene, CDR1 is KGHDR and CDR2 is SFDVKD. This clonotype was observed many times. The antigen remains unidentified. This receptor was taken from a female patient under 10 years old who had a stem cell transplant for Fanconi anemia, so the T cells may come from the graft donor. The chain couples TRBV24-1 to TRBJ2-1, with TRBD2 identical over 13 bases. The sample in question was peripheral blood, obtained 360 days after TCRalphabeta/CD19-depleted stem cell transplant. CDR3 in DNA: TGTGCCACCAGTGATTCGACTAGCGGGGGGCTCAATGAGCAGTTCTTC. Translated: CATSDSTSGGLNEQFF.